This TCR beta chain was captured by sequencing in a study of shared clonotypes between healthy human individuals. CDR1 and CDR2 from the germline V gene are MRHNA and SNTAGT. This CDR3 has 12 residues. V lost 10 bases to trimming and J lost 7 bases, with 13 bases between them. In the case of this clone: Its specificity is unknown.

The assay was immunoSEQ multiplex PCR, and TCRdb's table has in-frame clones only and misses some. The sample includes 2 million to 3 million clones, 90% to 95% seen only once; the top ten take approximately 0.37%. Study results and limitations: Despite large depth, rarefaction showed incomplete sorted-subset sequencing. With few donors, the genetic and exposure-history diversity represented was limited. In contrast to clonotypes shared by all four donors, non-shared clonotypes had lower generation probabilities. Shared clonotypes: approximately 4.5% naive CD4, 3% to 3.5% naive CD8, over 2% memory CD4, approximately 0.4% memory CD8.

The sequenced sample consisted of naive CD4+ T cells from PBMCs. The subset here: CD45RA+ positively selected. This TCR derives from a man between 18 and 29 years old in good health. Some clones in this sample may be carry-over from other donors' samples. V is TRBV6-4 and J is TRBJ1-4; possible D gene TRBD1, 5 bases. DNA for the CDR3: TGTGCCATTTCGGGGGATTTTGAAAAACTGTTTTTT. Protein product: CAISGDFEKLFF.